The following is a T cell receptor beta chain sequence with its context. The data derive from a study of cytomegalovirus exposure and HLA in healthy donors. Use of 60 Vbeta and 13 Jbeta primers characterized the PCR. TCRdb's copy holds only in-frame clones and misses some; the assay was immunoSEQ multiplex PCR. Here the sample spans over 150,000 clones, roughly 80% being singletons. The clonotype was recovered from a man aged 18 to 30 in good health and CMV-seropositive. The sample was PBMCs.

The CDR3 bases are TGTGCCAGCAGTTACCTTCAGTGGGACAGGGGGTCACCCCTCCACTTT. This translates into CASSYLQWDRGSPLHF. V and J are TRBV6-5 and TRBJ1-6, with 11 bases identical to TRBD1. CDR3 size: 16 residues. Trimming took 2 bases from V and 10 from J; bases not matched to a gene: 7. In germline, CDR1 is MNHEY, CDR2 SVGAGI.